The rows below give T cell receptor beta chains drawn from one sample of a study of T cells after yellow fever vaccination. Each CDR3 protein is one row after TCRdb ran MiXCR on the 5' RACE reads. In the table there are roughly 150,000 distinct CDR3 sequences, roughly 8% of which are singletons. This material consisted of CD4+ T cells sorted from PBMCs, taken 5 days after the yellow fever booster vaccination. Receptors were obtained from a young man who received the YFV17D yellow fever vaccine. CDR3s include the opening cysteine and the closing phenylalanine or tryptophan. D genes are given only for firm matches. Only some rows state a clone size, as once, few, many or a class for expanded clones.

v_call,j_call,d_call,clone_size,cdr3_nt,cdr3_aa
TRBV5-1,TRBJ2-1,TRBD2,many,TGCGCCAGCAGCTTGGGACTAGCGGGAGAGTGGGATGAGCAGTTCTTC,CASSLGLAGEWDEQFF
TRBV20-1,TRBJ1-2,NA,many,TGCAGTGCTAGGGAGGGAGGTACTGGCTACACCTTC,CSAREGGTGYTF
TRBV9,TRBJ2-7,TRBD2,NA,TGTGCCAGCAGCCCTCGGACTAGCGGGAACTACGAGCAGTACTTC,CASSPRTSGNYEQYF
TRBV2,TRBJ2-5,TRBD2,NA,TGTGCCTTCAGTGCCGGGACTAGCAGCAGCGGGGGCGCTCGGACCCAGTACTTC,CAFSAGTSSSGGARTQYF
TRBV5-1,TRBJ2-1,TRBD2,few,TGCGCCAGCAGCTCCACTGGGGTAGCGGGAGGGTACAATGAGCAGTTCTTC,CASSSTGVAGGYNEQFF
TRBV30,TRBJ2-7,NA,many,TGTGCCTGGAATCGACCCCACGCCTACGAGCAGTACTTC,CAWNRPHAYEQYF
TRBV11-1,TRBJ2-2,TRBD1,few,TGTGCCAGCAGCTTAAGACAGGGGGCCGTCGGGGAGCTGTTTTTT,CASSLRQGAVGELFF
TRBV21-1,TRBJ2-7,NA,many,TGTGCCAGCCTAGGGGGGAGTTCCTACGAGCAGTACTTC,CASLGGSSYEQYF
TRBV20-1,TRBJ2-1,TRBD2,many,TGCAGTGCTAGAGAGGGCGGGAGGCCCTACAATGAGCAGTTCTTC,CSAREGGRPYNEQFF
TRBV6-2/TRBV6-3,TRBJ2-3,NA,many,TGTGCCAGCAGGCGGCCTAGCACAGATACGCAGTATTTT,CASRRPSTDTQYF
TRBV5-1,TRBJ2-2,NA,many,TGCAAAAAAAAGGGTCTGGCTCTAACCACCGGGGAGCTGTTTTTT,CKKKGLALTTGELFF
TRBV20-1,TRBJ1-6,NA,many,TGCAGTGCTACGACAGGAGGCTCGAGGGATAATTCACCCCTCCACTTT,CSATTGGSRDNSPLHF
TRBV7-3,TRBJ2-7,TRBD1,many,TGTGCCAGCAGCCCGGGACAGGGTAACCACGAGCAGTACTTC,CASSPGQGNHEQYF
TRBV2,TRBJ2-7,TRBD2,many,TGTGCCAGCCTGACGGAGGTTGCAGCGGGAGTCGAGCAGTACTTC,CASLTEVAAGVEQYF
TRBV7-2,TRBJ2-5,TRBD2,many,TGTGCCAGCAGCTTAGCTTCCCTAGCGGAAGAGACCCAGTACTTC,CASSLASLAEETQYF
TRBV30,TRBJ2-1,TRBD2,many,TGTGCCTGGAGTTCCACTAGCGGCTCCAATGAGCAGTTCTTC,CAWSSTSGSNEQFF
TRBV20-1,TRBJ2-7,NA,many,TGCAGTGCCCATCGAGGCGGCGAGCAGTACTTC,CSAHRGGEQYF
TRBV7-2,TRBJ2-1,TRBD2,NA,TGTGCCAGCAGCCGGGATGGACTAGCTGTTTCGGTTTGGTTCTTC,CASSRDGLAVSVWFF
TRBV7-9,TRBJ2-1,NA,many,TGTGCCAGCAGGAAACGCAGAGGGGAACAATACAATGAGCAGTTCTTC,CASRKRRGEQYNEQFF
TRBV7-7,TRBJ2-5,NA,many,TGTGCCAGCAGCTTGGGGGGGCGTGAGACCCAGTACTTC,CASSLGGRETQYF
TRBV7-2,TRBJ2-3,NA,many,TGTGCCAGCAGCTTAGGGCGTGGGGCGGGAAGCACAGATACGCAGTATTTT,CASSLGRGAGSTDTQYF
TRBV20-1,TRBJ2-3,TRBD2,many,TGCAGTGCCCCCCGGGGGGGAGATACGCAGTATTTT,CSAPRGGDTQYF
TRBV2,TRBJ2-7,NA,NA,TGTGCCAGCAGTTTTTCCCAGGGAAATAACTACGAGCAGTACTTC,CASSFSQGNNYEQYF
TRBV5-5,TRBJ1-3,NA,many,TGTGCCAGCAGCTTGGGAGGGGCCGTCTCTGGAAACACCATATATTTT,CASSLGGAVSGNTIYF
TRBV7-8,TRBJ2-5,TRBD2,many,TGTGCCAGCAGCTTATCTGCTAGCGGGGGTCCAGAGACCCAGTACTTC,CASSLSASGGPETQYF
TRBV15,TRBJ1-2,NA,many,TGTGCCACCAGCAGTCAGCTGTGGCAGGACTATGGCTACACCTTC,CATSSQLWQDYGYTF
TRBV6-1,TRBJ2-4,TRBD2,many,TGTGCCAGCGCCCTAGAGACGGGGGGGAGTTGGTACTTC,CASALETGGSWYF
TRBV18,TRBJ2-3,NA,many,TGTGCCAGCTCGGGAAGGACAGCCACAGATACGCAGTATTTT,CASSGRTATDTQYF
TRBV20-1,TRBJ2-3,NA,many,TGCAGTGCCCCGCGGGCAGATACGCAGTATTTT,CSAPRADTQYF
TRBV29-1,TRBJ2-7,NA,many,TGCAGCGTGGCCCGTCCCACAGGGCTAGCCTACGAGCAGTACTTC,CSVARPTGLAYEQYF
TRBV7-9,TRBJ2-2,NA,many,TGTGCCAGCAGCACTGAGAAAGGCGGGGAGCTGTTTTTT,CASSTEKGGELFF
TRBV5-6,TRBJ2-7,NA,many,TGTGCCAGCAGCTCCTCAGGTCGGCAGTACTTC,CASSSSGRQYF
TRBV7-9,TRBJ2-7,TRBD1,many,TGTGCCAGCAGTGGGACAGGGGACGAGCAGTACTTC,CASSGTGDEQYF
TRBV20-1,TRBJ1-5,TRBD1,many,TGCAGTGCTCTCTCAGGGGGCGGCAATCAGCCCCAGCATTTT,CSALSGGGNQPQHF
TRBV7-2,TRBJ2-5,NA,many,TGTGCCAGCAGCTTTGGGAAAGAGACCCAGTACTTC,CASSFGKETQYF
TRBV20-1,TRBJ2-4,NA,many,TGCAGTGCTACCCATCAATCGGGGGCTGTCAAAAACATTCAGTACTTC,CSATHQSGAVKNIQYF
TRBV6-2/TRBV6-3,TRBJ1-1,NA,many,TGTGCCAGCTCGGTGGTAGGCACTGAAGCTTTCTTT,CASSVVGTEAFF
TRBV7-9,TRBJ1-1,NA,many,TGTGCCAGCAGCTTTCCACAGAGGAACACTGAAGCTTTCTTT,CASSFPQRNTEAFF
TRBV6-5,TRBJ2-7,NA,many,TGTGCCACTCAAGTCATTCAGGGTTCTGGGGAGCAGTACTTC,CATQVIQGSGEQYF
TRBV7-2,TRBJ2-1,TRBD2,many,TGTGCCAGCAGCCCCAGACTAGCGGGAGGGCAGGGTGAGCAGTTCTTC,CASSPRLAGGQGEQFF
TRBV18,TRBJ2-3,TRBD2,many,TGTGCCAGCTCACCAAGCGGGGCTAGCACAGATACGCAGTATTTT,CASSPSGASTDTQYF
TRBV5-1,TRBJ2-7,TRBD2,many,TGCGCCAGCAGCCGGAGGAAGACTAGCGGGAATCTCCGCGACTACGAGCAGTACTTC,CASSRRKTSGNLRDYEQYF
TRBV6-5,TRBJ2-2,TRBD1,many,TGTGCCAGCAGTCTACGACAGGGGGCAATTCTAAGGACCGGGGAGCTGTTTTTT,CASSLRQGAILRTGELFF
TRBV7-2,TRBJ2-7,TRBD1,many,TGTGCCAGCAGCTTAAAGCGGACAGGGAGAGGTCGCGAGCAGTACTTC,CASSLKRTGRGREQYF
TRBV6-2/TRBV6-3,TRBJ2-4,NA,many,TGTGCTACGCCCCCCGGGGGGCTTTTGGGAAACATTCAGTACTTC,CATPPGGLLGNIQYF
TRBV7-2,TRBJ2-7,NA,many,TGTGCCAGCAGTCGGATCGAGGGGTACGAGCAGTACTTC,CASSRIEGYEQYF
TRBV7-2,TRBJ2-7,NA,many,TGTGCCAGCAGCTTAGGCAGCCAAGGGTACGAGCAGTACTTC,CASSLGSQGYEQYF
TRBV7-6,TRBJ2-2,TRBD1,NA,TGTGCCAGCAGCTTAGTAGGGCAGGGGGCGAACACCGGGGAGCTGTTTTTT,CASSLVGQGANTGELFF
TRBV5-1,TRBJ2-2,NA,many,TGCGCCAGCAGCTTGGACCGAGACACCGGGGAGCTGTTTTTT,CASSLDRDTGELFF
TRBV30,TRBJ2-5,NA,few,TGTGCCTGGAGTGTACTGTACAGGGAGAAACAAGAGACCCAGTACTTC,CAWSVLYREKQETQYF
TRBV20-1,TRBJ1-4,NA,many,TGCAGTGCTACAATCGGCAGGGTGGATGGAAAACTGTTTTTT,CSATIGRVDGKLFF
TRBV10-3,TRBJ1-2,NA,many,TGTGCCATCAGTGAAGCACAGATATATGGCTACACCTTC,CAISEAQIYGYTF
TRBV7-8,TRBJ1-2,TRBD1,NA,TGTGCCAGCAGCCGCCGGCGAGGACAGGGACCTTATGGCTACACCTTC,CASSRRRGQGPYGYTF
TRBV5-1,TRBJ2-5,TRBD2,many,TGCGCCAGCACCCTCGGACTAGCGGGAGGAGAGACCCAGTACTTC,CASTLGLAGGETQYF
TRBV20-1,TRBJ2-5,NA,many,TGCAGTGCTTCAGGGCTAGAGACCCAGTACTTC,CSASGLETQYF